One and the same sample provided the 21 T cell receptor beta chains below, sequenced in a study of cytomegalovirus exposure and HLA in healthy donors. With 60 Vbeta and 13 Jbeta primers, the PCR was carried out. The method was immunoSEQ multiplex PCR; TCRdb's version includes in-frame clones alone and lacks a portion of them. The repertoire holds roughly 140,000 clones, with about 75% as singletons. The sequenced material came from PBMCs. The receptors derive from a woman in her thirties in good health and CMV-seronegative.

The chain has TRBV6-1 and TRBJ1-2, with TRBD1 matching 11 bases. Trimming took 6 bases from V and 7 from J; bases not matched to a gene: 7. The germline V gene encodes CDR1 MNHNS and CDR2 SASEGT. CDR3 length: 14 residues. CDR3 sequence (DNA): TGTGCCAGCAGATCCGGGACAGGGGGTGTTGGCTACACCTTC. Translating gives CASRSGTGGVGYTF.

Comments on this clone: A junction boundary mismatches the germline segment, possibly from a read error. This chain uses TRBV11-3 with TRBJ1-2; weak D call: TRBD1 (5 bases). Germline assignment: CDR1 SGHNT and CDR2 YENEEA. The CDR3 sequence is 12 residues long. The DNA for the CDR3 is TGTGCCAGCAGCCCGCCGGGAGGGGACCCCTCCTTC. This encodes CASSPPGGDPSF.

Only one count was recorded for this clone. Distinct nucleotide sequences in the sample also encode this CDR3. The J gene is TRBJ1-4, the V gene TRBV30, with D possibly being TRBD1 (5 bases). This CDR3 has 13 residues. Germline loops: CDR1 GTSNPN, CDR2 SVGIG (reference sequence). V shed 1 base and J shed 5 bases, with 8 bases lying between them. The chain's CDR3 is CAWSGDSNEKLFF. For the CDR3, the DNA is TGTGCCTGGAGTGGGGACTCAAATGAAAAACTGTTTTTT.

This chain uses TRBV7-8 with TRBJ2-1; 7 bases map to TRBD2. The CDR3 spans 15 residues. Trimming cost V 0 bases and J 6 bases; bases outside gene matches: 5. Looked up from germline, CDR1 is SGHVS and CDR2 is FQNEAQ. CDR3 protein: CASSLALRGVNEQFF. CDR3 nucleotides: TGTGCCAGCAGCTTAGCGTTACGGGGGGTCAATGAGCAGTTCTTC.

This chain links TRBV7-6 with TRBJ1-2; 9 bases align to TRBD1. The CDR3 runs to 14 residues. Germline V gene lookup returns CDR1 SGHVS and CDR2 FNYEAQ. The V segment lost 6 bases and the J segment 4 bases; nucleotides outside the gene matches: 6. CDR3 in DNA: TGTGCCAGCAGTCTGGACAGGGGTGGCTATGGCTACACCTTC. Translating gives CASSLDRGGYGYTF.

The V gene is TRBV2, the J gene TRBJ1-1; TRBD1 is a possible D gene (5 bases). Trimming shortened V by 4 bases and J by 2 bases, and 8 bases separated the two germline ends. The CDR3 sequence is 13 residues long. CDR1 and CDR2 from the germline V gene are SNHLY and FYNNEI. The CDR3 DNA reads TGTGCCAGCAGTGCAGACAGCAACACTGAAGCTTTCTTT. This translates into CASSADSNTEAFF.

The count of this clone is one. V and J are TRBV27 and TRBJ2-5, with 7 bases that match TRBD1. J gave up 3 bases and V 1 base, and 5 bases lay outside the gene matches. Germline V CDR1 and CDR2: MNHEY, SMNVEV (reference sequence). The CDR3 has 15 residues. As DNA, the CDR3 is TGTGCCAGCAGTTTATGTAGGGGGCGGAAAGAGACCCAGTACTTC. Its protein product is CASSLCRGRKETQYF.

The chain recombines TRBV27 with TRBJ1-2; 9 bases fit TRBD1. V lost 5 bases and J lost 4; bases outside the gene matches: 11. This CDR3 has 16 residues. Looked up from germline, CDR1 is MNHEY and CDR2 is SMNVEV (reference sequence). CDR3 region: CASSPTGTGRFYGYTF. The CDR3 nucleotides are TGTGCCAGCAGTCCCACCGGGACAGGGAGATTCTATGGCTACACCTTC.

This chain uses TRBV6-1 with TRBJ1-5; D call uncertain. The CDR3 sequence is 13 residues long. CDR1 and CDR2 (germline): MNHNS, SASEGT. The germline V and J ends were trimmed by 4 bases and 5 bases, with 9 bases remaining between them. CDR3 in amino acids: CASSALSYQPQHF. CDR3 in DNA: TGTGCCAGCAGTGCCCTATCTTATCAGCCCCAGCATTTT.

V and J are TRBV29-1 and TRBJ1-3, with 8 nucleotides matching TRBD1. The CDR3 contains 16 residues. The germline gives CDR1 SQVTM, CDR2 ANQGSEA. The ends lost 7 bases at V and 0 bases at J; junction bases unmatched: 11. CDR3 loop: CSATGTGGISGNTIYF. CDR3 DNA sequence: TGCAGCGCAACCGGGACAGGAGGAATCTCTGGAAACACCATATATTTT. The variable domain in full, completed from reference TRBV29-1 and TRBJ1-3, reads SAVISQKPSRDICQRGTSLTIQCQVDSQVTMMFWYRQQPGQSLTLIATANQGSEATYESGFVIDKFPISRPNLTFSTLTVSNMSPEDSSIYLCSATGTGGISGNTIYFGEGSWLTVV.

This chain uses TRBV2 with TRBJ1-1; 9 bases align to TRBD1. Germline lookup yields CDR1 SNHLY and CDR2 FYNNEI. Unmatched junction bases numbered 10, after V lost 4 bases and J lost 4 bases. The CDR3 runs to 16 residues. Here the CDR3 DNA reads TGTGCCAGCAGTGTAGTCAGGACAGGGGCCCTCACTGAAGCTTTCTTT. This codes for CASSVVRTGALTEAFF.

The rearrangement joins TRBV6-1 to TRBJ2-2, with TRBD1 matching 7 bases. The CDR3 loop spans 15 amino acids. The trim removed 3 bases at V and 7 bases at J, leaving 8 bases unmatched. CDR1 is MNHNS and CDR2 is SASEGT in the germline V gene. The CDR3 loop is CASSDHRGWGGELFF. The CDR3 DNA reads TGTGCCAGCAGTGATCACAGGGGCTGGGGCGGGGAGCTGTTTTTT.

This chain connects TRBV2 to TRBJ2-1; 9 nucleotides line up with TRBD2. The CDR3 has 15 amino acids. The germline V gene encodes CDR1 SNHLY and CDR2 FYNNEI. After removal of 8 bases from V and 7 bases from J, the junction contained 12 bases not matched to a gene. CDR3 DNA: TGTGCCAGCTTACCAACCGCGGGGGGGAGTAATGAGCAGTTCTTC. Translation gives CASLPTAGGSNEQFF.

In its sample, this clone was seen a few times. The rearrangement joins TRBV6-5 to TRBJ2-7; TRBD2 aligns across 7 bases. The CDR3 is 14 amino acids. V gave up 2 bases and J gave up 5 bases; unmatched junction bases: 6. Germline assignment: CDR1 MNHEY and CDR2 SVGAGI. The CDR3 loop reads CASSYRWGGDEQYF. CDR3 DNA sequence: TGTGCCAGCAGTTACCGCTGGGGGGGGGACGAGCAGTACTTC.

The gene calls are TRBV6-5 and TRBJ1-2, with D hard to call. The germline V and J ends were trimmed by 6 bases and 2 bases, with 13 bases remaining between them. The CDR3 sequence is 14 residues long. Germline V lookup: CDR1 MNHEY, CDR2 SVGAGI. CDR3 residues: CASRDDRLNYGYTF. CDR3 coding DNA: TGTGCCAGCAGGGATGATCGACTAAACTATGGCTACACCTTC.

This clone was seen a handful of times. The V and J genes are TRBV25-1 and TRBJ1-1; possible D gene TRBD1, 5 bases. Germline V gene lookup returns CDR1 MGHDK and CDR2 SYGVNS. Trimming removed 8 bases from V and 11 bases from J, with 18 bases in between. This CDR3 region has 12 residues. The CDR3 nucleotides read TGTGCCAGCGGGGACCAGGGACTTGGGGCTTTCTTT. Its protein is CASGDQGLGAFF.

This clone was found once. The gene calls are TRBV6-5 and TRBJ2-5; D gene unclear. Germline V gene sequence: CDR1 MNHEY, CDR2 SVGAGI. The germline V and J ends were trimmed by 0 bases and 5 bases, with 16 bases remaining between them. This CDR3 region has 16 residues. The CDR3: CASSYSQASQVETQYF. CDR3 bases: TGTGCCAGCAGTTACTCGCAGGCCTCTCAGGTGGAGACCCAGTACTTC.

This rearrangement joins TRBV11-2 to TRBJ1-6, with 7 bases lining up with TRBD1. J lost 9 bases, V lost 2 bases, and 4 bases had no gene match. Per germline, CDR1 SGHAT and CDR2 FQNNGV. The CDR3 runs to 14 residues. The CDR3 sequence is CASSLPGGSSPLHF. CDR3 nucleotides: TGTGCCAGCAGCTTACCAGGGGGGAGTTCACCCCTCCACTTT.

The gene calls are TRBV2 and TRBJ1-6; TRBD1 matches 8 bases. V was clipped by 7 bases and J by 7 bases; unmatched bases: 3. CDR1 and CDR2 from the germline V gene are SNHLY and FYNNEI. CDR3 length: 13 residues. CDR3 protein: CASMGDRNSPLHF. The CDR3 DNA follows: TGTGCCAGCATGGGGGACAGGAATTCACCCCTCCACTTT.

This clone was counted between two and nine times. The gene calls are TRBV11-2 and TRBJ2-3; 14 bases line up with TRBD2. There are 17 residues in the CDR3. The V and J ends lost 5 bases and 6 bases, in that order; junction bases with no gene match: 10. Germline lookup yields CDR1 SGHAT and CDR2 FQNNGV. Here the CDR3 DNA reads TGTGCCAGCAGCCCCCGACTAGCGGGGGGGTATGGGGATACGCAGTATTTT. It specifies CASSPRLAGGYGDTQYF. Together with reference TRBV11-2 and TRBJ2-3, the CDR3 gives the full variable domain: EAGVAQSPRYKIIEKRQSVAFWCNPISGHATLYWYQQILGQGPKLLIQFQNNGVVDDSQLPKDRFSAERLKGVDSTLKIQPAKLEDSAVYLCASSPRLAGGYGDTQYFGPGTRLTVL.

V usage is TRBV9 and J usage is TRBJ2-5; D perhaps matches TRBD2 (5 bases). Germline V gene data show CDR1 as SGDLS and CDR2 as YYNGEE. V shed 0 bases and J shed 6 bases, with 9 bases lying between them. The CDR3 runs 13 residues. CDR3 loop: CASSVGEQKTQYF. The CDR3 DNA follows: TGTGCCAGCAGCGTAGGGGAGCAGAAGACCCAGTACTTC.